What follows are 14 T cell receptor beta chains derived from one specimen sequenced in a study of OX40 agonist ivuxolimab in advanced cancers. The assay was immunoSEQ multiplex PCR, and TCRdb's table has in-frame clones only and misses some. This sample carries approximately 91,000 clones, around 87% of them seen once, and the ten largest clones take about 4.6%. The material was CD4+ or CD8+ T cells sorted from blood, obtained in a trial of the OX40 agonist ivuxolimab. Every receptor here comes from an adult with an advanced solid tumor such as melanoma, head and neck, liver or kidney cancer.

The rearrangement uses TRBV5-1 and TRBJ2-5, with 10 bases matching TRBD2. The V and J ends lost 2 bases and 4 bases, in that order; junction bases with no gene match: 5. CDR1 SGHRS and CDR2 YFSETQ come from the germline V gene. This CDR3 spans 15 amino acids. The CDR3 loop reads CASSLQAGGVETQYF. CDR3 sequence (DNA): TGCGCCAGCAGCTTACAAGCGGGAGGGGTAGAGACCCAGTACTTC.

The chain couples TRBV5-1 to TRBJ1-2; D is perhaps TRBD1 (6 bases). The CDR3 spans 15 residues. V lost 4 bases, J lost 4 bases, and 17 bases lay in between. From germline, CDR1 is SGHRS and CDR2 YFSETQ. CDR3 loop: CASSQAGQPLYGYTF. CDR3 DNA: TGCGCCAGCAGCCAAGCCGGACAGCCCCTCTATGGCTACACCTTC.

There are a few counts of this clone. The rearrangement links TRBV2 to TRBJ2-7; TRBD2 aligns across 9 bases. Germline V CDR1 and CDR2: SNHLY, FYNNEI. V shed 6 bases and J 3 bases; nucleotides not matched to a gene: 9. The CDR3 contains 15 residues. CDR3: CASRGGAGGHYEQYF. CDR3 DNA sequence: TGTGCCAGCAGGGGGGGAGCGGGAGGCCACTACGAGCAGTACTTC.

This clone appeared once. The chain has TRBV5-4 and TRBJ2-3; D unresolved. CDR3 length equals 13 residues. CDR1 is SGHNT, CDR2 YYREEE, per germline (reference sequence). Trimming shortened V by 1 base and J by 2 bases, and 5 bases separated the two germline ends. CDR3 loop: CASSLRDTDTQYF. The CDR3 DNA reads as TGTGCCAGCAGCTTGAGAGACACAGATACGCAGTATTTT.

V is TRBV27 and J is TRBJ2-1; 11 bases agree with TRBD2. CDR3 length: 20 amino acids. The J segment lost 6 bases and the V segment lost 4 bases, leaving 20 bases of the junction unmatched. CDR1 and CDR2 (germline): MNHEY, SMNVEV (reference sequence). CDR3 amino acids: CASSSPRTSGSPTGANEQFF. For the CDR3, the DNA is TGTGCCAGCAGTTCACCCAGGACTAGCGGGTCACCCACCGGGGCCAATGAGCAGTTCTTC.

The chain uses TRBV20-1 and TRBJ1-1, with 7 bases identical to TRBD1. Germline V lookup: CDR1 DFQATT, CDR2 SNEGSKA (reference sequence). Trimming at V came to 4 bases and at J to 7 bases, leaving 0 bases not matched to a gene. This CDR3 is 10 amino acids long. DNA of the CDR3: TGCAGTGCTAACAGGGGTGAAGCTTTCTTT. Its protein is CSANRGEAFF.

The chain joins TRBV7-6 to TRBJ1-2, with 9 bases lining up with TRBD1. Germline lookup yields CDR1 SGHVS and CDR2 FNYEAQ. The CDR3 is 18 residues long. V gave up 2 bases and J gave up 1 base; unmatched junction bases: 11. In nucleotides, the CDR3 is TGTGCCAGCAGCTTAATGGCGGGGACAGGGTGGGGTAACTATGGCTACACCTTC. Its translation: CASSLMAGTGWGNYGYTF.

V and J are TRBV18 and TRBJ1-2; the D gene is possibly TRBD1 (6 bases). There are 15 residues in the CDR3. Trimming shortened V by 3 bases and J by 3 bases, and 14 bases separated the two germline ends. Per the germline V gene, CDR1 is KGHSH and CDR2 is LQKENI. The CDR3 here is CASSPQTGSDYGYTF. For the CDR3, the DNA is TGTGCCAGCTCACCGCAGACAGGTTCGGACTATGGCTACACCTTC.

The chain has TRBV19 and TRBJ1-1; TRBD1 agrees at 10 bases. The V segment lost 9 bases and the J segment 5 bases; nucleotides outside the gene matches: 9. The CDR3 has 14 residues. Germline-derived CDR1 and CDR2 are LNHDA and SQIVND (reference sequence). The CDR3 DNA follows: TGTGCCAGCCTAAGGACAGGGGGACGGACTGAAGCTTTCTTT. Translation: CASLRTGGRTEAFF.

J is TRBJ2-1 and V is TRBV6-5, with no clear D. V lost 4 bases and J 6 bases, leaving 13 bases between the germline ends. This CDR3 region has 14 residues. Germline loops: CDR1 MNHEY, CDR2 SVGAGI. CDR3 nucleotide sequence: TGTGCCAGCAGTTCCCGCCTCGTAGTCAATGAGCAGTTCTTC. Its protein is CASSSRLVVNEQFF.

This clone has only one observation. The chain uses TRBV19 and TRBJ1-4, with D possibly TRBD1 on 6 matching bases. V lost 2 bases and J 7 bases, leaving 14 bases between the germline ends. Germline V gene data show CDR1 as LNHDA and CDR2 as SQIVND (reference sequence). The length of the CDR3 is 15 residues. CDR3 region: CASSIRGGWSEKLFF. The CDR3 DNA is TGTGCCAGTAGTATACGGGGGGGCTGGTCTGAAAAACTGTTTTTT.

The chain is built from TRBV2 and TRBJ2-1; D uncertain. Trimming shortened V by 3 bases and J by 4 bases, and 4 bases separated the two germline ends. Germline V gene sequence: CDR1 SNHLY, CDR2 FYNNEI. This CDR3 contains 12 residues. The CDR3 loop is CASSDWYNEQFF. In DNA, the CDR3 is TGTGCCAGCAGTGACTGGTACAATGAGCAGTTCTTC. The whole variable domain, remainder taken from reference TRBV2 and TRBJ2-1, is EPEVTQTPSHQVTQMGQEVILRCVPISNHLYFYWYRQILGQKVEFLVSFYNNEISEKSEIFDDQFSVERPDGSNFTLKIRSTKLEDSAMYFCASSDWYNEQFFGPGTRLTVL.

Written as DNA, the CDR3 is TGTGCCAGCAGCAAGGGACTAGCGGGAGGTCACGAGCAGTACTTC. This gives the protein CASSKGLAGGHEQYF. The V call is TRBV11-3, the J call TRBJ2-7, with TRBD2 identical over 15 bases. Germline assignment: CDR1 SGHNT and CDR2 YENEEA. This CDR3 spans 15 amino acids. V trimming: 5 bases; J trimming: 5 bases; junction bases outside the gene matches: 4.

The rearrangement uses TRBV2 and TRBJ2-5, with 11 bases matching TRBD2. Trimming at V came to 6 bases and at J to 1 base, leaving 10 bases not matched to a gene. The germline V gene encodes CDR1 SNHLY and CDR2 FYNNEI. The CDR3 contains 17 residues. The chain's CDR3 is CASRDGLAGVPQETQYF. In DNA form, the CDR3 reads TGTGCCAGCAGAGACGGACTAGCGGGTGTCCCCCAAGAGACCCAGTACTTC. Full variable domain (rest looked up from reference TRBV2 and TRBJ2-5): EPEVTQTPSHQVTQMGQEVILRCVPISNHLYFYWYRQILGQKVEFLVSFYNNEISEKSEIFDDQFSVERPDGSNFTLKIRSTKLEDSAMYFCASRDGLAGVPQETQYFGPGTRLLVL.